This T cell receptor beta chain was observed in a study of identical twins. TCRdb re-called the 5' RACE reads with MiXCR, one entry per CDR3 protein. This sample yields 1.5 million or so distinct CDR3 sequences, of which roughly a third are seen a single time; around 0.25% belongs to the top ten. Every one of the donors was a healthy Caucasian. Study outcomes and limitations: Zero-insertion analyses might be partly confounded by invariant T cells like MAIT and iNKT.

In the case of this clonotype: Its antigen is unidentified.

Germline-derived CDR1 and CDR2 are MNHEY and SMNVEV (reference sequence). This CDR3 has 17 residues. The ends lost 5 bases at V and 5 bases at J; junction bases unmatched: 8. The sample taken for sequencing was cord blood. The rearrangement joins TRBV27 to TRBJ2-2, with 13 bases fitting TRBD2. The receptor comes from a newborn girl in good health. Here the CDR3 reads CASSPARTSGSTGELFF. In DNA, the CDR3 is TGTGCCAGCAGTCCCGCCAGGACTAGCGGGAGTACCGGGGAGCTGTTTTTT.